One and the same sample provided the 26 T cell receptor beta chains below, sequenced in a study of T cell repertoires in cytomegalovirus infection. These receptors' antigens are unknown. A single record per CDR3 protein comes from TCRdb applying MiXCR to the reads. This sample has some 590,000 distinct CDR3 sequences, with around 40% found just once. Sample: cultured PBMCs, taken from culture after CMV antigen stimulation. All receptors come from a human donor in good health (CMV status not recorded). Some clones in this sample may be carry-over from other donors' samples.

This chain connects TRBV28 to TRBJ2-7; D may be TRBD1 (6 bases). CDR3 length equals 15 residues. CDR1 is MDHEN, CDR2 SYDVKM, per germline. V dropped 6 bases and J dropped 1 base, with 16 bases sitting between them. The CDR3 loop is CASRRTGTPSYEQYF. The DNA for the CDR3 is TGTGCCAGCAGACGTACCGGGACACCTTCCTACGAGCAGTACTTC.

This clonotype turned up a few times. The V call is TRBV12-3 or TRBV12-4, the J call TRBJ2-3, with D possibly being TRBD1 or TRBD2 (5 bases each). CDR3 length equals 12 residues. Trimming took 6 bases from V and 5 from J, leaving 9 bases between them. CDR3 coding DNA: TGTGCCAGCAGCCAGAGGGGAGATACGCAGTATTTT. Translating gives CASSQRGDTQYF.

This clonotype has more than one count but fewer than ten. The J gene is TRBJ2-5, the V gene TRBV7-2; weak D call: TRBD1 (6 bases). The CDR3 is made up of 15 amino acids. CDR1 is SGHTA and CDR2 is FQGNSA in the germline V gene. Trimming took 2 bases from V and 2 from J, leaving 12 bases between them. For the CDR3, the DNA is TGTGCCAGCAGCTTAATCAGGGGTCAGCAAGAGACCCAGTACTTC. Translated: CASSLIRGQQETQYF.

V gene TRBV7-6 combines with J gene TRBJ2-1, with TRBD2 matching over 9 bases. The CDR3 extends over 17 amino acids. The trim removed 4 bases at V and 4 bases at J, leaving 11 bases unmatched. In germline, CDR1 is SGHVS, CDR2 FNYEAQ. CDR3 sequence reads: CASSSAGGTSGYNEQFF. The CDR3 bases are TGTGCCAGCAGCTCAGCGGGGGGAACTAGCGGTTACAATGAGCAGTTCTTC.

This clonotype was counted once. A much larger clone differs by one base, so this may be a read error. The rearrangement links TRBV7-2 to TRBJ2-3; no definite D call. Germline V gene lookup returns CDR1 SGHTA and CDR2 FQGNSA. This CDR3 is 11 amino acids long. CDR3 in DNA: TGTGCCAGCACCTTACAAGATACGCAGTATTTT. Translation gives CASTLQDTQYF.

This clonotype was counted a few times. The rearrangement joins TRBV6-1 to TRBJ1-2, with a weak D call TRBD1 (6 bases). The CDR3 runs 12 residues. Germline-derived CDR1 and CDR2 are MNHNS and SASEGT. Between the trimmed V and J ends, which lost 5 bases and 7 bases, there was a span of 11 bases. In DNA, the CDR3 is TGTGCCAGCAGTTCACAGGGAATTGGCTACACCTTC. Its protein product is CASSSQGIGYTF.

In its sample, this clonotype was seen a few times. V usage is TRBV7-2 and J usage is TRBJ2-5, with 10 positions matching TRBD2. The CDR3 spans 14 residues. Germline values: CDR1 SGHTA, CDR2 FQGNSA. With V trimmed by 1 base and J by 6 bases, 2 bases remained unmatched. The CDR3 protein is CASSLEREGKTQYF. CDR3 DNA sequence: TGTGCCAGCAGCTTAGAGCGGGAGGGGAAGACCCAGTACTTC.

The chain combines TRBV6-6 with TRBJ2-7; D remains ambiguous. The CDR3 contains 14 residues. In germline, CDR1 is MNHNY, CDR2 SVGAGI (reference sequence). Trimming stripped 5 bases from V and 4 bases from J, with 15 bases between. The CDR3: CASSDRQESYEQYF. In DNA, the CDR3 is TGTGCCAGCAGTGATCGGCAGGAGAGTTACGAGCAGTACTTC.

The J gene is TRBJ2-7, the V gene TRBV7-8; 8 positions match TRBD2. Trimming at V came to 10 bases and at J to 3 bases, leaving 14 bases not matched to a gene. The CDR3 consists of 15 residues. Germline loops: CDR1 SGHVS, CDR2 FQNEAQ. The CDR3 DNA reads TGTGCCACGTCTCGGGGGGGTACTATGCGCTACGAGCAGTACTTC. This gives the protein CATSRGGTMRYEQYF.

The rearrangement joins TRBV6-2 or TRBV6-3 to TRBJ2-1, with D unresolved. Per the germline V gene, CDR1 is MNHEY and CDR2 is SVGEGT. The CDR3 totals 14 residues. With 6 bases removed from V and 8 bases from J, the gap between germline ends came to 17 bases. The CDR3 nucleotides read TGTGCCAGCAGGGTGCCTACCATCCCCGATGAGCAGTTCTTC. Its protein product is CASRVPTIPDEQFF.

This clonotype was seen a few times. The V call is TRBV4-1, the J call TRBJ1-1; D perhaps matches TRBD1 (5 bases). Looked up from germline, CDR1 is MGHRA and CDR2 is YSYEKL. The CDR3 runs 14 residues. V was shortened by 1 base and J by 10 bases, with 16 bases between the two germline ends. CDR3 protein: CASSQVGRGNGAFF. The CDR3 nucleotides are TGCGCCAGCAGCCAAGTAGGTCGGGGCAATGGAGCTTTCTTT.

The rearrangement joins TRBV7-2 to TRBJ2-7; D unresolved. Per germline, CDR1 SGHTA and CDR2 FQGNSA. There are 13 residues in the CDR3. V was trimmed by 4 bases and J by 4 bases, leaving 11 bases between them. The CDR3 here is CASSSPERYEQYF. CDR3 coding DNA: TGTGCCAGCAGCTCCCCGGAGAGGTACGAGCAGTACTTC.

The chain joins TRBV2 to TRBJ1-5, with D perhaps TRBD1 (5 bases). Trimming removed 6 bases at V and 11 bases at J, with 26 bases between. CDR1 is SNHLY, CDR2 FYNNEI, per germline. The CDR3 loop spans 16 amino acids. The chain's CDR3 is CASSNGGVGSNVAQHF. The CDR3 bases are TGTGCCAGCAGCAATGGGGGAGTGGGGAGCAACGTGGCCCAGCATTTT.

This clonotype was seen a few times. The chain is built from TRBV6-1 and TRBJ2-2, with D perhaps being TRBD1 or TRBD2 (6 bases each). Trimming removed 5 bases at V and 2 bases at J, with 18 bases between. Per germline, CDR1 MNHNS and CDR2 SASEGT. The CDR3 is 17 amino acids. CDR3 nucleotide sequence: TGTGCCAGCAGTCAAGGGGGGCAGACCTTCAACACCGGGGAGCTGTTTTTT. Translating gives CASSQGGQTFNTGELFF.

The count of this clonotype is one. This chain connects TRBV5-1 to TRBJ2-5; D assignment may be TRBD1 or TRBD2 (5 bases each). Germline CDR1 reads SGHRS; CDR2 reads YFSETQ. This CDR3 has 15 amino acids. V lost 4 bases and J lost 4, with 17 bases in between. The CDR3 bases are TGCGCCAGCAGCCCGGGAACCAGGGTGGGAGAGACCCAGTACTTC. It codes for CASSPGTRVGETQYF. Using reference TRBV5-1 and TRBJ2-5 for the parts outside the CDR3, the full variable domain is KAGVTQTPRYLIKTRGQQVTLSCSPISGHRSVSWYQQTPGQGLQFLFEYFSETQRNKGNFPGRFSGRQFSNSRSEMNVSTLELGDSALYLCASSPGTRVGETQYFGPGTRLLVL.

The rearrangement joins TRBV20-1 to TRBJ2-1; a possible D gene is TRBD2 (7 bases). Trimming cost V 1 base and J 3 bases, with 10 bases left between them. Looked up from germline, CDR1 is DFQATT and CDR2 is SNEGSKA (reference sequence). The CDR3 is 14 residues long. The CDR3 DNA is TGCAGTGCTAGAGGGGGGGGCGACTACAATGAGCAGTTCTTC. Translated: CSARGGGDYNEQFF.

The chain employs TRBV2 and TRBJ1-5; the D gene is possibly TRBD1 (5 bases). With 8 bases removed from V and 0 bases from J, the gap between germline ends came to 14 bases. There are 15 residues in the CDR3. Germline V gene data show CDR1 as SNHLY and CDR2 as FYNNEI. The CDR3 reads CASVRDGNSNQPQHF. CDR3 coding DNA: TGTGCCAGCGTTCGGGACGGTAATAGCAATCAGCCCCAGCATTTT.

The chain combines TRBV15 with TRBJ2-1; D gene unclear. The CDR3 is 17 residues long. The germline V gene encodes CDR1 LNHNV and CDR2 YYDKDF (reference sequence). Trimming left V 1 base short and J 7 bases short, with 20 bases between. The chain's CDR3 is CATSRGRNHLPGNEQFF. CDR3 sequence (DNA): TGTGCCACCAGCAGAGGCCGGAACCACCTTCCTGGTAATGAGCAGTTCTTC.

The V call is TRBV5-1, the J call TRBJ2-5; the D gene is possibly TRBD2 (5 bases). The CDR3 is made up of 13 amino acids. V lost 5 bases and J lost 7, with 15 bases in between. CDR1 is SGHRS and CDR2 is YFSETQ in the germline V gene. Here the CDR3 reads CASSPQREGTQYF. The CDR3 region has the DNA TGCGCCAGCAGTCCCCAGCGTGAGGGGACCCAGTACTTC.

The rearrangement links TRBV27 to TRBJ1-6, with D perhaps TRBD1 (5 bases). The germline V gene has CDR1 MNHEY and CDR2 SMNVEV (reference sequence). There are 15 residues in the CDR3. Trimming removed 8 bases at V and 10 bases at J, with 21 bases between. The CDR3 reads CASALGVDLRSPLHF. CDR3 in DNA: TGTGCCAGCGCTTTAGGGGTGGATCTTCGGTCACCCCTCCACTTT.

In its sample, this clonotype was seen a few times. V gene TRBV6-5 combines with J gene TRBJ2-7, with 8 nucleotides matching TRBD2. Trimming removed 8 bases from V and 6 bases from J; junction bases left unmatched: 18. The CDR3 totals 16 residues. Per germline, CDR1 MNHEY and CDR2 SVGAGI. The CDR3: CASREGGGLKMGEQYF. CDR3 nucleotides: TGTGCCAGCCGGGAGGGGGGCGGACTAAAAATGGGCGAGCAGTACTTC.

This clonotype was detected only a few times. The V call is TRBV12-3 or TRBV12-4, the J call TRBJ2-1; weak D call: TRBD2 (6 bases). V lost 5 bases and J lost 8, with 13 bases in between. The CDR3 has 13 residues. CDR3 sequence: CASSPLAGYEQFF. CDR3 nucleotide sequence: TGTGCCAGCAGTCCCCTTGCGGGGTATGAGCAGTTCTTC.

The J gene is TRBJ2-7, the V gene TRBV20-1, with D possibly TRBD2 on 6 matching bases. V lost 2 bases and J lost 5, with 22 bases in between. The CDR3 is 16 amino acids. Germline V gene data show CDR1 as DFQATT and CDR2 as SNEGSKA (reference sequence). CDR3 amino acids: CSARTLGLHYAHEQYF. CDR3 nucleotides: TGCAGTGCTAGAACGTTGGGACTCCACTATGCCCACGAGCAGTACTTC.

The sample holds a few counts of this clonotype. The CDR3 protein is CASSLSADTDTQYF. CDR3 sequence (DNA): TGTGCCAGCAGTTTGTCGGCGGACACAGATACGCAGTATTTT. The chain joins TRBV27 to TRBJ2-3; no reliable D call. Germline CDR1 MNHEY, CDR2 SMNVEV (reference sequence). The CDR3 extends over 14 amino acids. Deletions cut 3 bases from V and 2 bases from J, with 9 bases between.

This clonotype was seen at least ten times. This chain connects TRBV7-8 to TRBJ1-6; D may be TRBD1 (6 bases). The germline V gene has CDR1 SGHVS and CDR2 FQNEAQ. The CDR3 extends over 18 amino acids. V lost 5 bases, J lost 9 bases, and 26 bases lay in between. Here the CDR3 DNA reads TGTGCCAGCAGCGACAGGCTCCCCGGCCCTACGACGGGTTCACCCCTCCACTTT. Residues: CASSDRLPGPTTGSPLHF.

J is TRBJ2-1 and V is TRBV7-9; TRBD2 matches 8 bases. The germline CDR1 and CDR2 sequences are SEHNR and FQNEAQ (reference sequence). V dropped 5 bases and J dropped 2; count of bases not matched to a gene: 8. There are 16 residues in the CDR3. The CDR3 coding sequence is TGTGCCAGCAGCCGACCTAGCGGGCGTCCCTACAATGAGCAGTTCTTC. Translation gives CASSRPSGRPYNEQFF.